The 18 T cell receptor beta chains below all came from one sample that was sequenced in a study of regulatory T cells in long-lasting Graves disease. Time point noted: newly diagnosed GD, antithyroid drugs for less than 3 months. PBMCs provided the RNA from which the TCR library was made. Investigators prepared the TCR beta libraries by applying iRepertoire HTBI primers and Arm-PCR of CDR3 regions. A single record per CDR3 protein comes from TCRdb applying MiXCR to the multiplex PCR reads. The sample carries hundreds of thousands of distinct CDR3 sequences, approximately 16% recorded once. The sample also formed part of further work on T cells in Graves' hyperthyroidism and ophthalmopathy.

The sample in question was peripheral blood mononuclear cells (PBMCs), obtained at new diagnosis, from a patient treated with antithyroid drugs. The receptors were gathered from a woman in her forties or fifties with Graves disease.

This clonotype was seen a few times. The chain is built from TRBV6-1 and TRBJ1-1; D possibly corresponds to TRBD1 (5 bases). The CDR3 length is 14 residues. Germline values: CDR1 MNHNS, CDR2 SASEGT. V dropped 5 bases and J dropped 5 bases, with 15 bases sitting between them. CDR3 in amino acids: CASSPWQGRTEAFF. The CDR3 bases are TGTGCCAGCAGTCCCTGGCAGGGTCGTACTGAAGCTTTCTTT.

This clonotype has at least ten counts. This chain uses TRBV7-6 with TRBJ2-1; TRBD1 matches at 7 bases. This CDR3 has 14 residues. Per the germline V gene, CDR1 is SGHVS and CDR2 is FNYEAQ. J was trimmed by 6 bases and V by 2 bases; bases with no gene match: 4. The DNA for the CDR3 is TGTGCCAGCAGCTTAAAACAGGGGCTCAATGAGCAGTTCTTC. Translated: CASSLKQGLNEQFF.

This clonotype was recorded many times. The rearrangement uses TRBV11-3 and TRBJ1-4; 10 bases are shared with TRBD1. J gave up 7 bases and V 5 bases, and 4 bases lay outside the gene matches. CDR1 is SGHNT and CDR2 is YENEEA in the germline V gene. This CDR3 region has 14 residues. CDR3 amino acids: CASSQDRGSEKLFF. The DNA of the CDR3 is TGTGCCAGCAGCCAGGACAGGGGGAGTGAAAAACTGTTTTTT.

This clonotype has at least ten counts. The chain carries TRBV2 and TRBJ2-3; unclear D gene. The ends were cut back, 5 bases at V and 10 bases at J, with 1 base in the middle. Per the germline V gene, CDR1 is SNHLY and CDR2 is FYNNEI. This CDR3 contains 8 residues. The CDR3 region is CASSPQYF. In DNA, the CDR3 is TGTGCCAGCAGTCCGCAGTATTTT.

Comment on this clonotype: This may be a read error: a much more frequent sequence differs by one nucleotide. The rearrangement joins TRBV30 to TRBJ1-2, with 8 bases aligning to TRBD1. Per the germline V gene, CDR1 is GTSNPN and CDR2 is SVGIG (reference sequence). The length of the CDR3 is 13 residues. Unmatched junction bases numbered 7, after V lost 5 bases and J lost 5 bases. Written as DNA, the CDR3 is TGTGCCTGGGGTGCAGGGGGCGGTTATGGCTACACCTTC. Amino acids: CAWGAGGGYGYTF.

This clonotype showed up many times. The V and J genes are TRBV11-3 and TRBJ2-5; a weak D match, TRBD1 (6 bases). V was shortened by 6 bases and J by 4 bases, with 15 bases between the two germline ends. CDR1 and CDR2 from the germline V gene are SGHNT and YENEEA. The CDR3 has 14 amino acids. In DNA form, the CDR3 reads TGTGCCAGCAGATTCACAGGGTCTCGAGAGACCCAGTACTTC. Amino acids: CASRFTGSRETQYF.

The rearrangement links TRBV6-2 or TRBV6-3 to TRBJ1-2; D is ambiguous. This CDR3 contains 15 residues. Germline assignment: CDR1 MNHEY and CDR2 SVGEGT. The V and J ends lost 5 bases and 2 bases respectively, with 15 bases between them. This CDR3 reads CASSEHLGKNYGYTF. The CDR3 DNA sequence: TGTGCCAGCAGTGAACATCTCGGCAAAAACTATGGCTACACCTTC.

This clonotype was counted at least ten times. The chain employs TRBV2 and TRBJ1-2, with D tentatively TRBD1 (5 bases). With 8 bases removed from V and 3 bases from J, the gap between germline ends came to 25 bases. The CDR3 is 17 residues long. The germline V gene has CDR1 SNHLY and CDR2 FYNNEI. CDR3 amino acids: CASRGTLTFLDDYGYTF. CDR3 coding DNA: TGTGCCAGCCGGGGGACTTTAACTTTTTTGGACGACTATGGCTACACCTTC.

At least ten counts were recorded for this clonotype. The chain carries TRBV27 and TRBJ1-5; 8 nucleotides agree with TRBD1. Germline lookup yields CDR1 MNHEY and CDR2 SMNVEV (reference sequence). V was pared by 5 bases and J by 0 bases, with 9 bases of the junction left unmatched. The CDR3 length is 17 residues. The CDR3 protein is CASSRTGILASNQPQHF. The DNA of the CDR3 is TGTGCCAGCAGTAGGACAGGGATTCTTGCTAGCAATCAGCCCCAGCATTTT.

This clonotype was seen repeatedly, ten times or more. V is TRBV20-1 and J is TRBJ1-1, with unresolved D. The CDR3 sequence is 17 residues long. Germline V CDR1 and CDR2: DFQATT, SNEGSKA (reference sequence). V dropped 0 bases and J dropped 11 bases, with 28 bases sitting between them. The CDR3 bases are TGCAGTGCTAGAGATGGTCGAGGACCGAAATTCCTTTATACGGCTTTCTTT. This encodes CSARDGRGPKFLYTAFF.

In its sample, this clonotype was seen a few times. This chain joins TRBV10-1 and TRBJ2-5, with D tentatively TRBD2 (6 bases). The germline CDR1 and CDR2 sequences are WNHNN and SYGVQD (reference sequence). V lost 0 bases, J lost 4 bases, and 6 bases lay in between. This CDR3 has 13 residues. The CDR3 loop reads CASSESGGETQYF. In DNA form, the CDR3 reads TGCGCCAGCAGTGAGTCCGGGGGAGAGACCCAGTACTTC.

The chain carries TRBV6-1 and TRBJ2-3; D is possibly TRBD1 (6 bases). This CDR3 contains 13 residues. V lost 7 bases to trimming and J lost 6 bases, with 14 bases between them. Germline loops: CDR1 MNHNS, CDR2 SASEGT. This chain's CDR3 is CASTLTGFDTQYF. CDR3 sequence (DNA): TGTGCCAGCACCCTGACAGGATTCGATACGCAGTATTTT.

CDR3 residues: CASSLVWSEQFF. The CDR3 bases are TGTGCCAGCAGCTTAGTGTGGTCGGAGCAGTTCTTC. The chain couples TRBV7-2 to TRBJ2-1; D is undetermined. CDR3 length: 12 amino acids. V lost 1 base to trimming and J lost 10 bases, with 8 bases between them. The germline V gene has CDR1 SGHTA and CDR2 FQGNSA.

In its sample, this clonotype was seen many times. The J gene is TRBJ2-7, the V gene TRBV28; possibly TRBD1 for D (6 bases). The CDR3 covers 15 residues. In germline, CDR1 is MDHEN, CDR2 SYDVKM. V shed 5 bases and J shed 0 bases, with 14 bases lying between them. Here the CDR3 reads CASSPGDRSSYEQYF. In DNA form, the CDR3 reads TGTGCCAGCAGTCCAGGGGATAGGAGCTCCTACGAGCAGTACTTC.

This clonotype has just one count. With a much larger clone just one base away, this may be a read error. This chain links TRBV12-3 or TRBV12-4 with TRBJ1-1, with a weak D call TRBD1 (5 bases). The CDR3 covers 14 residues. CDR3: CTSSLFGGSTEAFF. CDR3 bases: TGTACCAGCAGTTTATTTGGGGGGAGCACTGAAGCTTTCTTT.

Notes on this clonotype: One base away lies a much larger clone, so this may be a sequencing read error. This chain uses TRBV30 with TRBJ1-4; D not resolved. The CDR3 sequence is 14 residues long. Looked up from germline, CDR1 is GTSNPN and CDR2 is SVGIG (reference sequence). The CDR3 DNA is TGTACCTGGAGTCCAGGACTAACTAATGAAAAACTGTTTTTT. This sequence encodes CTWSPGLTNEKLFF.

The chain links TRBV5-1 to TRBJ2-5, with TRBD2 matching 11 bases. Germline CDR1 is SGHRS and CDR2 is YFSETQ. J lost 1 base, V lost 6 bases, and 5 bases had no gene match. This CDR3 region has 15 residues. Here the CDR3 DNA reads TGCGCCAGCAACCGACTAGCGGGACCCCAAGAGACCCAGTACTTC. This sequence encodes CASNRLAGPQETQYF. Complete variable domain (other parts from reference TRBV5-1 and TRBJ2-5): KAGVTQTPRYLIKTRGQQVTLSCSPISGHRSVSWYQQTPGQGLQFLFEYFSETQRNKGNFPGRFSGRQFSNSRSEMNVSTLELGDSALYLCASNRLAGPQETQYFGPGTRLLVL.

Here the CDR3 reads CSAPRAENQETQYF. Written as DNA, the CDR3 is TGCAGTGCACCCAGGGCGGAGAACCAAGAGACCCAGTACTTC. V usage is TRBV20-1 and J usage is TRBJ2-5, with a weak D call TRBD1 (5 bases). The CDR3 is made up of 14 amino acids. Germline-derived CDR1 and CDR2 are DFQATT and SNEGSKA (reference sequence). Between the trimmed V and J ends, which lost 6 bases and 0 bases, there was a span of 14 bases.